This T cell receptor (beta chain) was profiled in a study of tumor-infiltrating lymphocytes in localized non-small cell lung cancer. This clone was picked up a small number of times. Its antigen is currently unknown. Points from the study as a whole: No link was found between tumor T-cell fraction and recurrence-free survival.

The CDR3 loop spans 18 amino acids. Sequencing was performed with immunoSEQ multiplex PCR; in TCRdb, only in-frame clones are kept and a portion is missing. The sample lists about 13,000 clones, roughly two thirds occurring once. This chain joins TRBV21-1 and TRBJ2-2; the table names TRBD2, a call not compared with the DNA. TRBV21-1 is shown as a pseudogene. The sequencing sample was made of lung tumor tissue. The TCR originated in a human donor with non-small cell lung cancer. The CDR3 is CASSKPRLAGGPSGELFF. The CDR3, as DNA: TGTGCCAGCAGCAAACCCCGACTAGCGGGAGGGCCAAGCGGGGAGCTGTTTTTT.